Presented here are 10 T cell receptor beta chains from one specimen sequenced in a study of identical twins. One entry per CDR3 protein, called by TCRdb with MiXCR from the 5' RACE reads. The data contain roughly 260,000 distinct CDR3 sequences, around 15% of them seen just once; the ten biggest clones take up 8.8%. Sample: memory (CD45RO+) T cells sorted from blood. The origin of the receptors is a woman younger than 30 in good health.

The chain combines TRBV10-3 with TRBJ2-7; 10 bases match TRBD1. The CDR3 extends over 12 amino acids. V shed 10 bases, J shed 5 bases, and the junction held 5 bases outside the gene matches. In germline, CDR1 is ENHRY, CDR2 SYGVKD. In DNA form, the CDR3 reads TGTGCCACCTGGGACAGGGGCCACGAGCAGTACTTC. This encodes CATWDRGHEQYF.

This clonotype has a count of ten or more. V gene TRBV5-5 combines with J gene TRBJ2-2, with a weak D call TRBD1 (6 bases). The CDR3 spans 15 residues. V was shortened by 2 bases and J by 3 bases, with 11 bases between the two germline ends. The germline V gene encodes CDR1 SGHKS and CDR2 YYEKEE (reference sequence). This chain's CDR3 is CASSFRDTYTGELFF. CDR3 bases: TGTGCCAGCAGCTTTAGGGACACTTACACCGGGGAGCTGTTTTTT.

This clonotype was seen a handful of times. This sequence joins TRBV4-3 and TRBJ1-4; perhaps TRBD1 as D (5 bases). Germline assignment: CDR1 LGHNA and CDR2 YSLEER. Between the trimmed V and J ends, which lost 1 base and 4 bases, there was a span of 22 bases. The CDR3 contains 19 residues. Here the CDR3 reads CASSQVGTSPTFSNEKLFF. The CDR3 region has the DNA TGCGCCAGCAGCCAAGTCGGGACCTCCCCCACTTTCAGTAATGAAAAACTGTTTTTT.

This clonotype was recorded at least ten times. The V call is TRBV5-1, the J call TRBJ1-1; D unclear. This CDR3 has 14 residues. Trimming took off 0 bases at V and 5 bases at J, with 11 bases between the two ends. Germline lookup yields CDR1 SGHRS and CDR2 YFSETQ. CDR3 bases: TGCGCCAGCAGCTTGGGGGCGCGGCAAACTGAAGCTTTCTTT. Amino acids: CASSLGARQTEAFF.

This clonotype has just a few counts. The rearrangement links TRBV12-3 or TRBV12-4 to TRBJ2-1; 8 bases agree with TRBD2. CDR3 size: 14 residues. V shed 6 bases, J shed 9 bases, and the junction held 10 bases outside the gene matches. CDR3 sequence reads: CASSGGGGKSEQFF. CDR3 sequence (DNA): TGTGCCAGCAGCGGGGGGGGCGGGAAATCTGAGCAGTTCTTC.

V is TRBV5-1 and J is TRBJ2-7; TRBD1 might be the D (6 bases). The germline V gene has CDR1 SGHRS and CDR2 YFSETQ. V was cut by 1 base and J by 6 bases, with 8 bases left in between. This CDR3 has 12 residues. The CDR3 spells CASSLIQGEQYF. CDR3 sequence (DNA): TGCGCCAGCAGCTTGATACAGGGCGAGCAGTACTTC.

The CDR3 sequence is CSARDPRLPETQYF. The CDR3 DNA is TGCAGTGCTAGAGATCCGCGACTCCCCGAGACCCAGTACTTC. The V and J genes are TRBV20-1 and TRBJ2-5; D gene ambiguous. The CDR3 runs 14 residues. Germline V gene lookup returns CDR1 DFQATT and CDR2 SNEGSKA (reference sequence). Trimming took 0 bases from V and 5 from J, leaving 13 bases between them.

The chain combines TRBV3-1 with TRBJ2-7; D remains ambiguous. The CDR3 has 18 amino acids. Per the germline V gene, CDR1 is LGHDT and CDR2 is YNNKEL (reference sequence). Trimming pared 0 bases from V and 0 bases from J, leaving 18 bases between. CDR3 nucleotides: TGTGCCAGCAGCCAAGATCCCCATTTGTGGCAGAACTCCTACGAGCAGTACTTC. This encodes CASSQDPHLWQNSYEQYF.

The chain uses TRBV2 and TRBJ1-1; no clear D. CDR1 SNHLY and CDR2 FYNNEI come from the germline V gene. The CDR3 has 10 amino acids. Trimming left V 8 bases short and J 6 bases short, with 7 bases between. The CDR3 bases are TGTGCCAGCGGTGGCGCTGAAGCTTTCTTT. Translated, it gives CASGGAEAFF. Combining the CDR3 with reference TRBV2 and TRBJ1-1 gives the whole variable domain EPEVTQTPSHQVTQMGQEVILRCVPISNHLYFYWYRQILGQKVEFLVSFYNNEISEKSEIFDDQFSVERPDGSNFTLKIRSTKLEDSAMYFCASGGAEAFFGQGTRLTVV.

In its sample, this clonotype was seen a few times. V and J are TRBV5-8 and TRBJ1-1; 8 bases are shared with TRBD1. The CDR3 runs 13 residues. Trimming at V came to 4 bases and at J to 5 bases, leaving 4 bases not matched to a gene. The V gene's germline CDR1 is SGHTS and CDR2 YDEGEE. This chain's CDR3 is CASSGQGRTEAFF. The CDR3 coding sequence is TGTGCCAGCAGCGGACAGGGTAGGACTGAAGCTTTCTTT.